The TCR beta chain described here comes from a study of glioma-infiltrating T cells after dendritic cell vaccination. The CDR3 runs to 17 residues. V lost 3 bases to trimming and J lost 3 bases; unmatched junction nucleotides: 8. CDR1 and CDR2 from the germline V gene are SGDLS and YYNGEE. Sequenced by immunoSEQ multiplex PCR; TCRdb stores in-frame clones only, minus some. Of about 58,000 clones listed, approximately 80% were seen once; the top ten hold approximately 14%. The table lists this clone with a count of one. Indicated time point: after dendritic cell vaccination, including at tumor progression/relapse.

J is TRBJ1-6 and V is TRBV9; 8 bases match TRBD1. This receptor was taken from a human donor with glioblastoma. This specimen was blood, taken after dendritic cell vaccination. Here the CDR3 reads CASSANTGGRYNSPLHF. The CDR3 coding sequence is TGTGCCAGCAGCGCCAACACAGGGGGTCGCTATAATTCACCCCTCCACTTT.